Listed here are 27 T cell receptor beta chains from one sample, sequenced in a study of T cells in Graves' hyperthyroidism and ophthalmopathy. RNA transcripts served as the template for amplifying TCR beta CDR3 regions. The primer set for the first-round RT-PCR of the TCR CDR3 was HTBI. TCRdb re-derived calls from the multiplex PCR reads in MiXCR, one entry per CDR3 protein. The sample shows hundreds of thousands of distinct CDR3 sequences, under 15% of them seen only once. The sequenced sample was blood. These receptors came from a man aged 18 to 29 with Graves' ophthalmopathy.

This clonotype was counted only a few times. This chain connects TRBV24-1 to TRBJ1-5; perhaps TRBD1 as D (5 bases). The CDR3 covers 15 residues. Germline CDR1 and CDR2: KGHDR and SFDVKD. V gave up 3 bases and J gave up 6 bases, with 14 bases separating them. The CDR3, as DNA: TGTGCCACCAGTGATGGGGACTCAGGCCCTCAGCCCCAGCATTTT. It is translated as CATSDGDSGPQPQHF.

This clonotype showed up many times. V gene TRBV5-1 combines with J gene TRBJ1-2; D gene ambiguous. V lost 4 bases, J lost 4 bases, and 14 bases lay in between. CDR1 SGHRS and CDR2 YFSETQ come from the germline V gene. There are 14 residues in the CDR3. The CDR3: CASSAGRSLYGYTF. CDR3 bases: TGCGCCAGCAGCGCAGGACGGAGTCTCTATGGCTACACCTTC.

This clonotype was observed a handful of times. The genes are TRBV3-1 and TRBJ2-5; TRBD2 matches at 12 bases. This CDR3 is 16 amino acids long. Unmatched junction bases numbered 8, after V lost 5 bases and J lost 4 bases. In germline, CDR1 is LGHDT, CDR2 YNNKEL (reference sequence). CDR3 in DNA: TGTGCCAGCAGCTACCTAGCGGGGGGGTGGGGAGAGACCCAGTACTTC. Its translation is CASSYLAGGWGETQYF.

The sample holds many counts of this clonotype. The rearrangement links TRBV5-1 to TRBJ2-1; 8 bases align to TRBD1. The CDR3 length is 14 residues. Germline assignment: CDR1 SGHRS and CDR2 YFSETQ. V lost 3 bases to trimming and J lost 7 bases; unmatched junction nucleotides: 6. The DNA for the CDR3 is TGCGCCAGCAGCTCCGGGACAGGTACTAATGAGCAGTTCTTC. Translating gives CASSSGTGTNEQFF.

This clonotype was seen at least ten times. V usage is TRBV27 and J usage is TRBJ2-7; 8 bases line up with TRBD2. The CDR3 is 15 residues long. The V gene end was trimmed by 5 bases and the J gene end by 2 bases; junction bases not matched to a gene: 8. Per germline, CDR1 MNHEY and CDR2 SMNVEV (reference sequence). The DNA of the CDR3 is TGTGCCAGCAGTCCGGGCCTGGGACTAGCCTACGAGCAGTACTTC. Protein sequence: CASSPGLGLAYEQYF.

This clonotype was detected only a few times. The J gene is TRBJ2-7, the V gene TRBV15; 9 bases fit TRBD2. CDR3 length equals 15 residues. CDR1 is LNHNV and CDR2 is YYDKDF in the germline V gene (reference sequence). The V gene end was trimmed by 0 bases and the J gene end by 2 bases; junction bases not matched to a gene: 2. The CDR3 loop is CATSRDSGSTYEQYF. CDR3 nucleotides: TGTGCCACCAGCAGAGATAGCGGGAGTACCTACGAGCAGTACTTC.

At least ten counts were recorded for this clonotype. The V call is TRBV20-1, the J call TRBJ1-2; 8 positions agree with TRBD1. The CDR3 consists of 15 residues. Germline V gene sequence: CDR1 DFQATT, CDR2 SNEGSKA (reference sequence). Trimming at V came to 0 bases and at J to 4 bases, leaving 7 bases not matched to a gene. The CDR3 sequence is CSARDATGGSYGYTF. Here the CDR3 DNA reads TGCAGTGCTAGAGACGCCACAGGGGGGAGCTATGGCTACACCTTC.

This clonotype was seen many times. The chain uses TRBV29-1 and TRBJ1-1; D call uncertain. With 2 bases removed from V and 0 bases from J, the gap between germline ends came to 1 base. Germline V gives CDR1 SQVTM, CDR2 ANQGSEA. The CDR3 runs to 11 residues. The CDR3 DNA is TGCAGCGTTGAACTGAACACTGAAGCTTTCTTT. It encodes CSVELNTEAFF.

The table lists this clonotype with many counts. The J gene is TRBJ2-3, the V gene TRBV9; no reliable D call. V lost 2 bases and J 0 bases, leaving 10 bases between the germline ends. Germline loops: CDR1 SGDLS, CDR2 YYNGEE. The CDR3 is 15 residues long. The CDR3 region has the DNA TGTGCCAGCAGCGTCTTGGCAGTAAGCACAGATACGCAGTATTTT. It translates to CASSVLAVSTDTQYF.

This clonotype has a handful of counts. This chain links TRBV27 with TRBJ2-1, with TRBD2 matching 12 bases. The CDR3 is made up of 15 amino acids. Germline values: CDR1 MNHEY, CDR2 SMNVEV (reference sequence). The J segment lost 7 bases and the V segment lost 3 bases, leaving 4 bases of the junction unmatched. CDR3 sequence reads: CASSFSSGGGNEQFF. CDR3 coding DNA: TGTGCCAGCAGTTTCTCTAGCGGGGGGGGTAATGAGCAGTTCTTC.

The genes are TRBV4-1 and TRBJ1-1; TRBD1 aligns across 8 bases. V was pared by 3 bases and J by 1 base, with 4 bases of the junction left unmatched. CDR1 and CDR2 from the germline V gene are MGHRA and YSYEKL. The CDR3 runs 15 residues. The CDR3 here is CASSHHGQGNTEAFF. The CDR3 region has the DNA TGCGCCAGCAGCCATCACGGACAGGGGAACACTGAAGCTTTCTTT.

This clonotype was seen at least ten times. The CDR3 coding sequence is TGTGCCAGCACCCTAGGACAGAACACCGGGGAGCTGTTTTTT. Its translation is CASTLGQNTGELFF. The chain couples TRBV28 to TRBJ2-2; the D gene is possibly TRBD1 (5 bases). Germline loops: CDR1 MDHEN, CDR2 SYDVKM. The CDR3 is made up of 14 amino acids. V lost 7 bases to trimming and J lost 1 base, with 10 bases between them.

This clonotype was seen at least ten times. The CDR3 coding sequence is TGTGCCAGCAGCCACCTCCGGAACACCGGGGAGCTGTTTTTT. Translating it yields CASSHLRNTGELFF. The gene calls are TRBV3-1 and TRBJ2-2; D is uncertain. V was trimmed by 3 bases and J by 1 base, leaving 6 bases between them. The CDR3 has 14 residues. Germline-derived CDR1 and CDR2 are LGHDT and YNNKEL (reference sequence).

This clonotype occurred a few times. The chain couples TRBV6-1 to TRBJ1-2; 10 nucleotides match TRBD1. The germline gives CDR1 MNHNS, CDR2 SASEGT. The CDR3 consists of 15 residues. Trimming cost V 6 bases and J 5 bases; bases outside gene matches: 9. In DNA form, the CDR3 reads TGTGCCAGCAGCCATTCCGGGACAGGGGATTATGGCTACACCTTC. Its protein is CASSHSGTGDYGYTF.

The rearrangement uses TRBV3-1 and TRBJ1-4; no firm D call. In germline, CDR1 is LGHDT, CDR2 YNNKEL (reference sequence). The CDR3 contains 15 residues. V lost 0 bases and J 5 bases, leaving 10 bases between the germline ends. The CDR3 DNA follows: TGTGCCAGCAGCCAAGAACCCGGGAGGAATGAAAAACTGTTTTTT. It yields the protein CASSQEPGRNEKLFF. The full variable domain, with the rest looked up from reference TRBV3-1 and TRBJ1-4, is DTAVSQTPKYLVTQMGNDKSIKCEQNLGHDTMYWYKQDSKKFLKIMFSYNNKELIINETVPNRFSPKSPDKAHLNLHINSLELGDSAVYFCASSQEPGRNEKLFFGSGTQLSVL.

The table lists this clonotype with a count of one. This chain joins TRBV12-3 or TRBV12-4 and TRBJ1-2; D is unresolved. CDR3 size: 15 residues. Deletions cut 5 bases from V and 5 bases from J, with 18 bases between. CDR3 nucleotide sequence: TGTGCCAGCAGTCTACGTAGGCCAAGAGGGTATGGCTACACCTTC. This encodes CASSLRRPRGYGYTF.

The V gene is TRBV7-3, the J gene TRBJ2-2, with D unresolved. V was shortened by 5 bases and J by 2 bases, with 12 bases between the two germline ends. The CDR3 length is 15 residues. Germline CDR1 is SGHTA and CDR2 is FQGTGA. This CDR3 reads CASSPAGYNTGELFF. The CDR3 coding sequence is TGTGCCAGCAGCCCTGCAGGCTATAACACCGGGGAGCTGTTTTTT.

This clonotype was observed a handful of times. This sequence joins TRBV29-1 and TRBJ1-1; D may be TRBD1 (6 bases). Germline V gene data show CDR1 as SQVTM and CDR2 as ANQGSEA. V lost 7 bases to trimming and J lost 4 bases, with 13 bases between them. This CDR3 comprises 12 residues. This CDR3 is CSAVQGLTEAFF. The CDR3 DNA is TGCAGCGCCGTACAGGGTCTCACTGAAGCTTTCTTT. Supplemented by reference TRBV29-1 and TRBJ1-1, the full variable domain reads SAVISQKPSRDICQRGTSLTIQCQVDSQVTMMFWYRQQPGQSLTLIATANQGSEATYESGFVIDKFPISRPNLTFSTLTVSNMSPEDSSIYLCSAVQGLTEAFFGQGTRLTVV.

This clonotype has at least ten counts. The gene calls are TRBV7-9 and TRBJ2-7; D assignment may be TRBD1 or TRBD2 (5 bases each). This CDR3 is built from 16 residues. Deletions cut 1 base from V and 5 bases from J, with 18 bases between. Per the germline V gene, CDR1 is SEHNR and CDR2 is FQNEAQ (reference sequence). CDR3 protein: CASSLDLWGTLDEQYF. CDR3 DNA sequence: TGTGCCAGCAGCTTAGATTTATGGGGGACCCTCGACGAGCAGTACTTC.

This clonotype appeared many times. The rearrangement links TRBV29-1 to TRBJ1-1; D unresolved. The germline gives CDR1 SQVTM, CDR2 ANQGSEA. V lost 7 bases, J lost 1 base, and 7 bases lay in between. The CDR3 consists of 11 residues. The DNA of the CDR3 is TGCAGCGGGAGGCGGAACACTGAAGCTTTCTTT. Encoded protein: CSGRRNTEAFF.

The CDR3 sequence is CATGLAGAEQYF. DNA of the CDR3: TGTGCCACAGGACTAGCGGGGGCCGAGCAGTACTTC. The chain joins TRBV10-3 to TRBJ2-7, with 13 bases aligning to TRBD2. CDR1 and CDR2 from the germline V gene are ENHRY and SYGVKD. The CDR3 totals 12 residues. V shed 10 bases and J 6 bases; nucleotides not matched to a gene: 3.

In its sample, this clonotype was seen a few times. This may be a read error: a much more frequent sequence differs by one nucleotide. This chain uses TRBV11-2 with TRBJ1-3, with D unresolved. CDR3 size: 14 residues. Germline CDR1 and CDR2: SGHAT and FQNNGV. The CDR3 DNA follows: TGTGCCCGCAGCTTACCCTCGACAAGAAACACCATATATTTT. The encoded protein is CARSLPSTRNTIYF.

This clonotype was seen a few times. The CDR3 here is CASSQTRTRTTEAFF. The CDR3, as DNA: TGTGCCAGCAGCCAGACGAGGACACGTACCACTGAAGCTTTCTTT. The rearrangement uses TRBV3-1 and TRBJ1-1, with TRBD1 as a possible D gene (5 bases). From germline, CDR1 is LGHDT and CDR2 YNNKEL (reference sequence). The CDR3 sequence is 15 residues long. The V and J ends lost 3 bases and 4 bases respectively, with 15 bases between them. Filled out from reference TRBV3-1 and TRBJ1-1, the complete variable domain reads DTAVSQTPKYLVTQMGNDKSIKCEQNLGHDTMYWYKQDSKKFLKIMFSYNNKELIINETVPNRFSPKSPDKAHLNLHINSLELGDSAVYFCASSQTRTRTTEAFFGQGTRLTVV.

This clonotype was counted many times. The gene calls are TRBV18 and TRBJ1-1; TRBD1 matches at 7 bases. The CDR3 extends over 15 amino acids. Germline V lookup: CDR1 KGHSH, CDR2 LQKENI. V gave up 5 bases and J gave up 0 bases; unmatched junction bases: 6. The CDR3 reads CASSSADRMNTEAFF. The CDR3 DNA reads as TGTGCCAGCTCATCCGCGGACAGGATGAACACTGAAGCTTTCTTT.

This clonotype occurred a few times. The CDR3 here is CASSSRLAAPRNTQYF. CDR3 nucleotides: TGTGCCAGCAGTTCGCGGCTAGCGGCCCCTCGAAATACGCAGTATTTT. The V call is TRBV27, the J call TRBJ2-3, with 7 bases that match TRBD2. The CDR3 has 16 residues. V shed 4 bases and J 7 bases; nucleotides not matched to a gene: 14. Germline V lookup: CDR1 MNHEY, CDR2 SMNVEV (reference sequence).

There are many counts of this clonotype. CDR3 loop: CSARDGAGGHEQFF. The CDR3 nucleotides read TGCAGTGCTAGAGATGGGGCGGGAGGGCATGAGCAGTTCTTC. The V and J genes are TRBV20-1 and TRBJ2-1, with 9 bases fitting TRBD2. Germline CDR1 and CDR2: DFQATT and SNEGSKA (reference sequence). CDR3 length: 14 amino acids. The V gene end was trimmed by 0 bases and the J gene end by 8 bases; junction bases not matched to a gene: 5.

This clonotype appeared many times. This chain uses TRBV2 with TRBJ1-6; D gene ambiguous. Germline lookup yields CDR1 SNHLY and CDR2 FYNNEI. The CDR3 runs to 13 residues. V lost 6 bases to trimming and J lost 7 bases, with 10 bases between them. CDR3 nucleotides: TGTGCCAGCAGACAAATTGGGAATTCACCCCTCCACTTT. Its translation: CASRQIGNSPLHF.